These 27 T cell receptor beta chains share one sample of origin, sequenced in a study of molecular identifiers for immune sequencing clone quantification. TCRdb reprocessed the PCR reads with MiXCR, giving one entry per CDR3 protein. The data contain approximately 550,000 distinct CDR3 sequences, 20% to 25% of them singletons. The sequenced sample was naive CD8+ T cells from blood, with Jurkat cell RNA spiked in. Subset described: FACS-sorted CD8+CD4-CCR7+CD45RA+ naive T cells. These receptors all come from a human donor in good health. Some libraries in this study had Jurkat cell RNA spiked in.

The J gene is TRBJ2-5, the V gene TRBV29-1; TRBD2 agrees at 8 bases. Losses at the gene ends were 3 bases for V and 4 bases for J; bases not matched to a gene: 7. In germline, CDR1 is SQVTM, CDR2 ANQGSEA. The CDR3 runs 14 residues. Here the CDR3 DNA reads TGCAGCGTTGAGGGTAGCGGGATCGGAGAGACCCAGTACTTC. Amino acids: CSVEGSGIGETQYF. Supplemented by reference TRBV29-1 and TRBJ2-5, the full variable domain reads SAVISQKPSRDICQRGTSLTIQCQVDSQVTMMFWYRQQPGQSLTLIATANQGSEATYESGFVIDKFPISRPNLTFSTLTVSNMSPEDSSIYLCSVEGSGIGETQYFGPGTRLLVL.

This clonotype was seen more than once but under ten times. The rearrangement uses TRBV18 and TRBJ1-5; possible D gene TRBD1, 5 bases. From germline, CDR1 is KGHSH and CDR2 LQKENI. The CDR3 runs 16 residues. V was pared by 4 bases and J by 4 bases, with 17 bases between. CDR3 in DNA: TGTGCCAGCTCACTATCCTCGGGGGTGAATAATCAGCCCCAGCATTTT. This sequence encodes CASSLSSGVNNQPQHF.

In its sample, this clonotype was seen many times. The V gene is TRBV23-1, the J gene TRBJ2-6; D is perhaps TRBD1 (6 bases). TRBV23-1 is designated an ORF whose function remains uncertain. The CDR3 has 19 amino acids. With 3 bases removed from V and 0 bases from J, the gap between germline ends came to 18 bases. CDR3 sequence reads: CASSHYRGKKISGANVLTF. CDR3 nucleotide sequence: TGCGCCAGCAGTCATTATAGGGGGAAGAAAATCTCTGGGGCCAACGTCCTGACTTTC.

This clonotype was picked up a small number of times. The genes are TRBV9 and TRBJ2-5; 7 nucleotides align to TRBD1. The CDR3 has 15 residues. Germline trimming cut 0 bases from V and 3 bases from J; bases unmatched to any gene: 5. Germline values: CDR1 SGDLS, CDR2 YYNGEE. CDR3 in DNA: TGTGCCAGCAGCGTAGCGCCGGGACAGAAAGAGACCCAGTACTTC. The encoded protein is CASSVAPGQKETQYF.

This clonotype showed up many times. CDR3 region: CASSLEPRAGQGSYEQYF. The CDR3, as DNA: TGTGCCAGCAGCTTGGAACCTCGCGCGGGACAGGGGAGTTACGAGCAGTACTTC. The V call is TRBV5-5, the J call TRBJ2-7; 10 bases map to TRBD1. Germline-derived CDR1 and CDR2 are SGHKS and YYEKEE (reference sequence). V shed 0 bases, J shed 4 bases, and the junction held 13 bases outside the gene matches. This CDR3 spans 18 amino acids.

At least ten counts were recorded for this clonotype. The chain has TRBV28 and TRBJ2-1; D may match TRBD1 or TRBD2 (5 bases each). This CDR3 comprises 16 residues. Trimming cost V 2 bases and J 3 bases, with 14 bases left between them. Germline V gene lookup returns CDR1 MDHEN and CDR2 SYDVKM. The CDR3: CASSLIVRDGYNEQFF. The CDR3 nucleotides read TGTGCCAGCAGTTTAATAGTCCGGGACGGCTACAATGAGCAGTTCTTC.

This chain connects TRBV7-9 to TRBJ1-1, with D tentatively TRBD1 (6 bases). The V end lost 5 bases, the J end lost 3 bases, and 19 bases lay between the germline ends. Germline V lookup: CDR1 SEHNR, CDR2 FQNEAQ (reference sequence). The CDR3 is made up of 16 amino acids. The CDR3 sequence is CASSPGQSQGYTEAFF. CDR3 in DNA: TGTGCCAGCAGCCCTGGACAGTCCCAAGGCTACACTGAAGCTTTCTTT. The variable domain in full, with the rest retrieved from reference TRBV7-9 and TRBJ1-1, is DTGVSQNPRHKITKRGQNVTFRCDPISEHNRLYWYRQTLGQGPEFLTYFQNEAQLEKSRLLSDRFSAERPKGSFSTLEIQRTEQGDSAMYLCASSPGQSQGYTEAFFGQGTRLTVV.

This clonotype was picked up a small number of times. The J gene is TRBJ2-7, the V gene TRBV11-2; D gene ambiguous. From germline, CDR1 is SGHAT and CDR2 FQNNGV. V lost 5 bases to trimming and J lost 0 bases, with 11 bases between them. This CDR3 contains 14 residues. DNA for the CDR3: TGTGCCAGCAGCCCCGGTTCCCTCTCCTACGAGCAGTACTTC. It codes for CASSPGSLSYEQYF.

This clonotype was seen repeatedly, ten times or more. This rearrangement joins TRBV7-9 to TRBJ2-7; 9 nucleotides agree with TRBD2. The V gene's germline CDR1 is SEHNR and CDR2 FQNEAQ (reference sequence). The CDR3 has 17 residues. The V gene end was trimmed by 1 base and the J gene end by 7 bases; junction bases not matched to a gene: 14. CDR3 sequence (DNA): TGTGCCAGCAGCTTAGAAGCGTGGGCTAGCGGGGCGGCGGAGCAGTACTTC. Protein product: CASSLEAWASGAAEQYF.

This clonotype turned up a few times. The rearrangement links TRBV28 to TRBJ2-1; D is unclear. The germline V and J ends were trimmed by 4 bases and 4 bases, with 8 bases remaining between them. The CDR3 is 13 amino acids. Germline V gives CDR1 MDHEN, CDR2 SYDVKM. The CDR3 region is CASSSPPYNEQFF. CDR3 DNA sequence: TGTGCCAGCAGTTCGCCCCCTTACAATGAGCAGTTCTTC. Using reference TRBV28 and TRBJ2-1 for the parts outside the CDR3, the full variable domain is DVKVTQSSRYLVKRTGEKVFLECVQDMDHENMFWYRQDPGLGLRLIYFSYDVKMKEKGDIPEGYSVSREKKERFSLILESASTNQTSMYLCASSSPPYNEQFFGPGTRLTVL.

The chain is built from TRBV4-1 and TRBJ2-2, with 9 positions matching TRBD2. The CDR3 has 16 residues. CDR1 MGHRA and CDR2 YSYEKL come from the germline V gene. V was clipped by 4 bases and J by 7 bases; unmatched bases: 10. As DNA, the CDR3 is TGCGCCAGCAGCCGGAGTGGAATAGCGGGGGACGGGGAGCTGTTTTTT. Its translation is CASSRSGIAGDGELFF.

The chain carries TRBV30 and TRBJ1-2; maybe TRBD1 (6 bases). The CDR3 length is 13 residues. The V end was cut by 4 bases, the J end by 3 bases, with 12 bases between. Germline V gene lookup returns CDR1 GTSNPN and CDR2 SVGIG (reference sequence). Here the CDR3 DNA reads TGTGCCTGGACAGTGCAGGGGCACTATGGCTACACCTTC. Translating gives CAWTVQGHYGYTF.

The V call is TRBV15, the J call TRBJ1-4; no definite D call. The CDR3 is 17 amino acids. The germline V and J ends were trimmed by 1 base and 8 bases, with 20 bases remaining between them. Germline CDR1 and CDR2: LNHNV and YYDKDF (reference sequence). The CDR3 DNA sequence: TGTGCCACCAGCAGAGTGGGCAGGACCCCTTATAACGAAAAACTGTTTTTT. As protein: CATSRVGRTPYNEKLFF.

The chain is built from TRBV9 and TRBJ1-4, with D unclear. V was clipped by 3 bases and J by 6 bases, with 9 bases between them. CDR3 length: 13 residues. Germline V gives CDR1 SGDLS, CDR2 YYNGEE. CDR3 nucleotide sequence: TGTGCCAGCAGCGCAAAGGGAGATGAAAAACTGTTTTTT. Amino acid sequence: CASSAKGDEKLFF.

The V gene is TRBV7-9, the J gene TRBJ2-1; no definite D call. The length of the CDR3 is 11 residues. Trimming left V 5 bases short and J 9 bases short, with 8 bases between. CDR1 SEHNR and CDR2 FQNEAQ come from the germline V gene (reference sequence). The CDR3 loop reads CASSGRVEQFF. The CDR3 DNA reads as TGTGCCAGCAGCGGACGCGTTGAGCAGTTCTTC.

In regard to this clonotype: A clone one base away is much larger, so this may be a read error. The chain recombines TRBV6-5 with TRBJ2-7; D perhaps matches TRBD1 (6 bases). The CDR3 consists of 17 residues. Trimming stripped 11 bases from V and 2 bases from J, with 28 bases between. In germline, CDR1 is MNHEY, CDR2 SVGAGI. The CDR3 is CAGISLGAHDTPYEQYF. The CDR3 DNA is TGTGCCGGCATTTCACTGGGGGCGCATGATACCCCCTACGAGCAGTACTTC.

This clonotype was observed at least ten times. The chain couples TRBV4-3 to TRBJ2-7; weak D call: TRBD1 (5 bases). The CDR3 sequence is 15 residues long. The V gene lost 1 base and the J gene lost 3 bases, with 13 bases spanning the gap. The germline gives CDR1 LGHNA, CDR2 YSLEER. The CDR3 DNA reads TGCGCCAGCAGCCAAGGTTCAGGGAAAGGCTACGAGCAGTACTTC. As protein: CASSQGSGKGYEQYF.

The V gene is TRBV29-1, the J gene TRBJ2-7; 7 bases fit TRBD1. V gave up 2 bases and J gave up 7 bases; unmatched junction bases: 11. The CDR3 has 14 residues. CDR1 and CDR2 (germline): SQVTM, ANQGSEA. CDR3 in DNA: TGCAGCGTTGAAATAGGGGACAGTCTTATTGAGCAGTACTTC. This gives the protein CSVEIGDSLIEQYF.

This clonotype was seen only a few times. The chain recombines TRBV27 with TRBJ2-2; D might be TRBD2 (6 bases). This CDR3 spans 15 amino acids. The ends were cut back, 5 bases at V and 5 bases at J, with 15 bases in the middle. The germline V gene has CDR1 MNHEY and CDR2 SMNVEV (reference sequence). The CDR3 here is CASSTRRENTGELFF. CDR3 bases: TGTGCCAGCAGTACCAGGAGGGAAAATACCGGGGAGCTGTTTTTT.

This clonotype was recorded a few times. This rearrangement joins TRBV27 to TRBJ2-5; D possibly corresponds to TRBD1 (5 bases). The CDR3 contains 16 residues. V was clipped by 3 bases and J by 2 bases, with 16 bases between them. Germline CDR1 is MNHEY and CDR2 is SMNVEV (reference sequence). The CDR3: CASSFFGTGAQETQYF. CDR3 bases: TGTGCCAGCAGTTTCTTCGGAACTGGGGCTCAAGAGACCCAGTACTTC.

This clonotype was detected many times. V gene TRBV4-1 combines with J gene TRBJ2-7, with 10 nucleotides matching TRBD2. Trimming took 0 bases from V and 1 from J; bases not matched to a gene: 3. The CDR3 covers 16 residues. Germline V CDR1 and CDR2: MGHRA, YSYEKL. CDR3 sequence (DNA): TGCGCCAGCAGCCAAGAACTAGCGGGGCCGTCCTACGAGCAGTACTTC. Amino acids: CASSQELAGPSYEQYF.

In this sample, this clonotype turned up many times. The chain carries TRBV19 and TRBJ1-2, with TRBD1 matching 9 bases. J lost 5 bases, V lost 6 bases, and 13 bases had no gene match. This CDR3 comprises 16 residues. Per the germline V gene, CDR1 is LNHDA and CDR2 is SQIVND (reference sequence). The CDR3 protein is CASSAVNPGTGYGYTF. The CDR3 region has the DNA TGTGCCAGTAGCGCCGTCAATCCCGGGACAGGGTATGGCTACACCTTC.

In this sample, this clonotype turned up many times. The chain is built from TRBV2 and TRBJ2-4, with a weak D call TRBD1 (6 bases). V lost 4 bases, J lost 0 bases, and 10 bases lay in between. The CDR3 totals 15 residues. The germline gives CDR1 SNHLY, CDR2 FYNNEI. As DNA, the CDR3 is TGTGCCAGCAGTGGGACAGAGCTAGCCAAAAACATTCAGTACTTC. This codes for CASSGTELAKNIQYF.

The chain has TRBV9 and TRBJ2-5; 7 bases fit TRBD1. This CDR3 has 16 amino acids. In germline, CDR1 is SGDLS, CDR2 YYNGEE. J was trimmed by 2 bases and V by 3 bases; bases with no gene match: 10. The CDR3 DNA sequence: TGTGCCAGCAGCGCCGGGGACAGCGATCTTCAAGAGACCCAGTACTTC. This encodes CASSAGDSDLQETQYF.

Concerning this clonotype: It may be a read error: a sequence one base away is much more abundant. The chain couples TRBV30 to TRBJ2-2, with D tentatively TRBD2 (6 bases). Germline loops: CDR1 GTSNPN, CDR2 SVGIG (reference sequence). This CDR3 has 13 residues. CDR3 DNA sequence: TGTACCTGGAGTGTATCTAGCGCCGGGGAGCTGTTTTTT. Amino acid sequence: CTWSVSSAGELFF.

This clonotype came up a few times. V and J are TRBV13 and TRBJ2-7; 7 bases match TRBD1. The germline V gene has CDR1 PRHDT and CDR2 FYEKMQ (reference sequence). The V segment lost 1 base and the J segment 0 bases; nucleotides outside the gene matches: 6. This CDR3 region has 16 residues. The CDR3 region is CASSLEGAGSSYEQYF. The DNA for the CDR3 is TGTGCCAGCAGCTTAGAGGGGGCCGGCAGCTCCTACGAGCAGTACTTC.

To note about this clonotype: One junction end does not reproduce the germline sequence, and a read error may be involved. The chain recombines TRBV19 with TRBJ2-1; no reliable D call. This CDR3 spans 13 amino acids. Germline lookup yields CDR1 LNHDA and CDR2 SQIVND (reference sequence). CDR3 in amino acids: CASSIPEYNGQFF. CDR3 sequence (DNA): TGTGCCAGTAGTATACCCGAGTACAATGGGCAGTTCTTC.